This passage covers 2 T cell receptor beta chains from one sample sequenced in a study of monozygotic twins with inflammatory bowel disease (dated by TCRdb to about 2019). To prepare the library, 5' RACE was applied. The reads were generated on an Illumina HiSeq 2500. TCRdb reprocessed the reads and lists each CDR3 protein sequence as a single entry, with no DNA. The table of this sample itemizes 150,000 or so distinct CDR3 sequences. The ten biggest clones cover just under 7.5% of the sample. Source material: blood. The origin of the receptors is a human donor with ulcerative colitis or Crohn's disease, or a healthy co-twin of an affected twin (not recorded which).

V and J are TRBV20-1 and TRBJ2-7; TCRdb lists TRBD1, though no DNA is available to test this call. The germline V gene encodes CDR1 DFQATT and CDR2 SNEGSKA (reference sequence). This CDR3 is 15 amino acids long. CDR3 region: CSAPPPGTVYHEQYF.

The V and J genes are TRBV10-3 and TRBJ1-3; there is no DNA to check the TCRdb D call of TRBD1. Germline CDR1 and CDR2: ENHRY and SYGVKD. The CDR3 loop spans 14 amino acids. CDR3 amino acids: CATFGAAAGNTIYF.